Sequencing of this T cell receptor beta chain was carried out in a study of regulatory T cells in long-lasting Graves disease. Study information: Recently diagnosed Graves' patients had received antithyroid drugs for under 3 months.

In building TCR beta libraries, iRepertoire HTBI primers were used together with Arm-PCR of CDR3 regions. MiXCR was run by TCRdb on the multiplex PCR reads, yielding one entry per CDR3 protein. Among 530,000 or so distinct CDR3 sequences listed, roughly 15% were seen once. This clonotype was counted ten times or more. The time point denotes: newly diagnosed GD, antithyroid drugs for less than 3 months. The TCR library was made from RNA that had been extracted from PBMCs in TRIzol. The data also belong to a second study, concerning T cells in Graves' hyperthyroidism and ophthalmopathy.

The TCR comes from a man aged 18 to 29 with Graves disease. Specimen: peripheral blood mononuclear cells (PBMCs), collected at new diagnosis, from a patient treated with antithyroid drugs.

CDR3 bases: TGTGCCAGCAGGGCTGGACTAGCGGGAGCGGTAGATACGCAGTATTTT. Translating gives CASRAGLAGAVDTQYF. The chain carries TRBV2 and TRBJ2-3, with 13 bases aligning to TRBD2. Germline assignment: CDR1 SNHLY and CDR2 FYNNEI. The CDR3 length is 16 residues. The V and J ends lost 6 bases and 5 bases, in that order; junction bases with no gene match: 8.